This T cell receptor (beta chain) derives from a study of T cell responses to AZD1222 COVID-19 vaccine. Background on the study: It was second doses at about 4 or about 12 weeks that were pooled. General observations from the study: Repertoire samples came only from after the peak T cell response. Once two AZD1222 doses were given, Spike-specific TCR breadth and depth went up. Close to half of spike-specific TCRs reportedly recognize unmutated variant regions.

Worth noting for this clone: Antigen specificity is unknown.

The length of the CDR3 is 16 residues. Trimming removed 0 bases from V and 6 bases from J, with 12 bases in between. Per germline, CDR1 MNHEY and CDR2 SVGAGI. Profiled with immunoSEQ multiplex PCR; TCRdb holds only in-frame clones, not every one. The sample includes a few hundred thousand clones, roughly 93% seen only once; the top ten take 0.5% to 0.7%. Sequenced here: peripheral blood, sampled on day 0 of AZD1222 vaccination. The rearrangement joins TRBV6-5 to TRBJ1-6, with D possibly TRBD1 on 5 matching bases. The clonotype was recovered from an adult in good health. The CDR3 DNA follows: TGTGCCAGCAGTTACTCGCTTGGGCAGGGTAATTCACCCCTCCACTTT. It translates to CASSYSLGQGNSPLHF.